This T cell receptor beta chain appears in the sequencing data of a study of cytomegalovirus exposure and HLA in healthy donors. Nominal health characterized the donors when sampled, though unrecorded immune exposures were likely. A note on this clone: Its matching antigen is unknown.

Findings of the study overall: What was likely a sequencing artifact was a cluster of highly shared sequence variants. Later, TCR association rates were found to vary by HLA locus, highest for DRB1 and lowest for HLA-C. As a later analysis showed, several of the most significant clusters appeared to be linked to common viral pathogens.

The germline V gene has CDR1 MNHEY and CDR2 SMNVEV (reference sequence). V lost 4 bases, J lost 7 bases, and 5 bases stayed unmatched. This CDR3 has 15 amino acids. PCR was performed using 60 Vbeta and 13 Jbeta primers. Repertoires were generated with immunoSEQ multiplex PCR, while TCRdb's copy carries only in-frame clones and drops some. Here the sample spans more than 90,000 clones, approximately 72% being singletons. The sequenced sample was PBMCs. The chain has TRBV27 and TRBJ1-5; 12 bases line up with TRBD1. The TCR sequence derives from a woman between 35 and 50 years old in good health and CMV-seronegative. The CDR3 sequence: CASSSGTGGSQPQHF. DNA for the CDR3: TGTGCCAGCAGTTCGGGGACAGGGGGCAGCCAGCCCCAGCATTTT.